This entry lists 27 T cell receptor beta chains sequenced from one sample in a study of cytomegalovirus exposure and HLA in healthy donors. Primers included in the PCR were 60 Vbeta and 13 Jbeta primers. This table comes from immunoSEQ multiplex PCR, and its TCRdb copy is limited to in-frame clones, with some not included. The repertoire consists of some 70,000 clones, with about 75% occurring once and the leading ten covering around 3%. Sequenced material: PBMCs. These receptors were taken from a man aged 18 to 30 in good health and CMV-seronegative.

On this clone itself: This specimen includes other DNA sequences encoding the same CDR3. V and J are TRBV5-1 and TRBJ1-2; D not certain. CDR1 is SGHRS, CDR2 YFSETQ, per germline. The ends were cut back, 0 bases at V and 1 base at J, with 7 bases in the middle. The CDR3 is 14 amino acids. The CDR3 loop is CASSLGYGNYGYTF. CDR3 sequence (DNA): TGCGCCAGCAGCTTGGGATACGGTAACTATGGCTACACCTTC.

This clone was seen a few times. The rearrangement uses TRBV19 and TRBJ2-5; the match to TRBD2 covers 10 bases. The CDR3 is 15 amino acids. With V trimmed by 5 bases and J by 7 bases, 10 bases remained unmatched. From germline, CDR1 is LNHDA and CDR2 SQIVND (reference sequence). Written as DNA, the CDR3 is TGTGCCAGTAGTCCCCTAAGCGGGGGGGCAGGGACCCAGTACTTC. This codes for CASSPLSGGAGTQYF.

This clone has more than one count but fewer than ten. The rearrangement links TRBV10-2 to TRBJ2-7; 12 bases align to TRBD1. J lost 3 bases, V lost 5 bases, and 8 bases had no gene match. Germline V gene data show CDR1 as WSHSY and CDR2 as SAAADI. The length of the CDR3 is 16 residues. CDR3 residues: CASSLSGDRGLYEQYF. The CDR3 DNA follows: TGCGCCAGCAGTTTGTCAGGGGACAGGGGGCTCTACGAGCAGTACTTC.

For the CDR3, the DNA is TGTGCCAGCAGCTTGGTGACTAGCGTGAAAGGAGATACGCAGTATTTT. This sequence encodes CASSLVTSVKGDTQYF. This chain connects TRBV5-8 to TRBJ2-3; 8 nucleotides align to TRBD2. V gave up 0 bases and J gave up 5 bases; unmatched junction bases: 8. The CDR3 is made up of 16 amino acids. The germline V gene has CDR1 SGHTS and CDR2 YDEGEE.

J is TRBJ1-2 and V is TRBV2; D unresolved. The germline V and J ends were trimmed by 3 bases and 4 bases, with 15 bases remaining between them. From germline, CDR1 is SNHLY and CDR2 FYNNEI. This CDR3 is built from 15 residues. CDR3 sequence (DNA): TGTGCCAGCAGTGAGGGTTGGGCCGCAGCCTATGGCTACACCTTC. Translation gives CASSEGWAAAYGYTF.

The chain is built from TRBV5-1 and TRBJ1-4; possible D gene TRBD1, 5 bases. The V gene's germline CDR1 is SGHRS and CDR2 YFSETQ. The CDR3 contains 18 residues. V was pared by 4 bases and J by 4 bases, with 23 bases between. Here the CDR3 reads CASSPEGRGPTLNEKLFF. The CDR3 nucleotides are TGCGCCAGCAGCCCCGAAGGGAGGGGTCCTACCCTTAATGAAAAACTGTTTTTT.

This sequence joins TRBV28 and TRBJ2-7, with D possibly matching TRBD2 (6 bases). Trimming took off 3 bases at V and 4 bases at J, with 19 bases between the two ends. This CDR3 comprises 16 residues. The V gene's germline CDR1 is MDHEN and CDR2 SYDVKM. The chain's CDR3 is CASSFIFFGGTYEQYF. CDR3 coding DNA: TGTGCCAGCAGTTTTATTTTTTTCGGGGGTACTTACGAGCAGTACTTC.

This clone was observed a few times. The V call is TRBV2, the J call TRBJ2-1, with 10 bases matching TRBD2. Germline loops: CDR1 SNHLY, CDR2 FYNNEI. This CDR3 comprises 15 residues. Trimming took 6 bases from V and 0 from J; bases not matched to a gene: 2. The CDR3 protein is CASRSGGGSYNEQFF. The CDR3 DNA reads as TGTGCCAGCAGAAGCGGGGGGGGCTCCTACAATGAGCAGTTCTTC.

The rearrangement joins TRBV19 to TRBJ1-5, with D tentatively TRBD1 (6 bases). V was shortened by 3 bases and J by 0 bases, with 12 bases between the two germline ends. Germline CDR1 is LNHDA and CDR2 is SQIVND (reference sequence). The CDR3 runs 16 residues. Written as DNA, the CDR3 is TGTGCCAGTAGTATCTCCGGGACATTTAGCAATCAGCCCCAGCATTTT. The encoded protein is CASSISGTFSNQPQHF.

The rearrangement joins TRBV30 to TRBJ2-3, with TRBD2 identical over 9 bases. The germline gives CDR1 GTSNPN, CDR2 SVGIG (reference sequence). V lost 7 bases, J lost 4 bases, and 3 bases stayed unmatched. There are 12 residues in the CDR3. CDR3 sequence: CALAGAADTQYF. DNA for the CDR3: TGTGCCTTAGCGGGGGCTGCAGATACGCAGTATTTT.

This sequence joins TRBV2 and TRBJ1-2; 10 nucleotides line up with TRBD1. The trim removed 6 bases at V and 3 bases at J, leaving 4 bases unmatched. The CDR3 runs to 14 residues. Germline lookup yields CDR1 SNHLY and CDR2 FYNNEI. In DNA, the CDR3 is TGTGCCAGCAGCACCGGGACAGGGGACTATGGCTACACCTTC. This gives the protein CASSTGTGDYGYTF.

CDR3 sequence (DNA): TGTGCCAGCAGCTTCCTGGGGGCGCGGCGGTCTGCGCAGTATTTT. Amino acids: CASSFLGARRSAQYF. The J gene is TRBJ2-3, the V gene TRBV5-4, with D maybe TRBD1 (6 bases). CDR3 length equals 15 residues. Trimming left V 2 bases short and J 10 bases short, with 20 bases between. Germline-derived CDR1 and CDR2 are SGHNT and YYREEE (reference sequence).

In this sample, this clone turned up once. CDR3 region: CASSSDRDRNNYGYTF. The DNA for the CDR3 is TGTGCCAGCTCATCTGACAGGGACCGAAACAACTATGGCTACACCTTC. V is TRBV18 and J is TRBJ1-2; 7 bases are a match to TRBD1. This CDR3 has 16 residues. Trimming took 5 bases from V and 2 from J; bases not matched to a gene: 11. In germline, CDR1 is KGHSH, CDR2 LQKENI.

This chain connects TRBV28 to TRBJ2-1; the match to TRBD1 covers 10 bases. Trimming took 4 bases from V and 0 from J; bases not matched to a gene: 15. Germline V gene data show CDR1 as MDHEN and CDR2 as SYDVKM. The CDR3 is 20 amino acids. This CDR3 reads CASSSPGTGVFGSSYNEQFF. The DNA of the CDR3 is TGTGCCAGCAGTTCCCCCGGGACAGGGGTTTTTGGAAGCTCCTACAATGAGCAGTTCTTC.

The CDR3 nucleotides read TGTGCCAGCACCCGCCCCCGGGACTCGAAGGGCTACACCTTC. It encodes CASTRPRDSKGYTF. This chain uses TRBV28 with TRBJ1-2, with D perhaps matching TRBD1 (5 bases). The CDR3 covers 14 residues. Germline V lookup: CDR1 MDHEN, CDR2 SYDVKM. V dropped 7 bases and J dropped 8 bases, with 20 bases sitting between them.

The chain is built from TRBV2 and TRBJ2-6, with a possible D match to TRBD2 (5 bases). V was clipped by 6 bases and J by 1 base, with 13 bases between them. Looked up from germline, CDR1 is SNHLY and CDR2 is FYNNEI. CDR3 size: 16 residues. CDR3 coding DNA: TGTGCCAGCAGCTCGGCCCGGGGTTCTGGGGCCAACGTCCTGACTTTC. Translated, it gives CASSSARGSGANVLTF.

The V call is TRBV10-3, the J call TRBJ2-7; 7 bases align to TRBD1. Germline V gene lookup returns CDR1 ENHRY and CDR2 SYGVKD. Unmatched junction bases numbered 5, after V lost 4 bases and J lost 2 bases. The CDR3 extends over 14 amino acids. CDR3 protein: CAISVTGDTYEQYF. Here the CDR3 DNA reads TGTGCCATCAGTGTTACAGGGGATACCTACGAGCAGTACTTC.

This clone was seen a few times. V gene TRBV13 combines with J gene TRBJ2-5, with D perhaps TRBD1 (5 bases). The CDR3 consists of 13 residues. From germline, CDR1 is PRHDT and CDR2 FYEKMQ (reference sequence). Trimming shortened V by 3 bases and J by 2 bases, and 7 bases separated the two germline ends. The CDR3 DNA follows: TGTGCCAGCAGCTTCGACAGACAAGAGACCCAGTACTTC. Amino acids: CASSFDRQETQYF.

This sequence joins TRBV15 and TRBJ1-2; D unresolved. This CDR3 contains 17 residues. Germline V CDR1 and CDR2: LNHNV, YYDKDF (reference sequence). V lost 3 bases, J lost 0 bases, and 17 bases lay in between. CDR3 in DNA: TGTGCCACCAGCAGGGGTGGGAGCCATCTAACTAACTATGGCTACACCTTC. This codes for CATSRGGSHLTNYGYTF.

The V gene is TRBV9, the J gene TRBJ1-1; no clear D. V was pared by 0 bases and J by 0 bases, with 12 bases between. This CDR3 has 16 amino acids. The germline gives CDR1 SGDLS, CDR2 YYNGEE. Here the CDR3 DNA reads TGTGCCAGCAGCGTAGCGGGAGGGCCGATGAACACTGAAGCTTTCTTT. It is translated as CASSVAGGPMNTEAFF.

This chain joins TRBV27 and TRBJ2-2; the D gene is possibly TRBD1 (6 bases). Trimming shortened V by 7 bases and J by 2 bases, and 23 bases separated the two germline ends. Germline CDR1 MNHEY, CDR2 SMNVEV (reference sequence). The CDR3 totals 18 residues. The DNA of the CDR3 is TGTGCCAGCACCCTCGGCCAGGGGTCCCCGTTAAACACCGGGGAGCTGTTTTTT. This translates into CASTLGQGSPLNTGELFF.

The chain joins TRBV5-1 to TRBJ2-7; no definite D call. Germline CDR1 SGHRS, CDR2 YFSETQ. The CDR3 length is 13 residues. Trimming removed 4 bases from V and 2 bases from J, with 10 bases in between. The CDR3 region has the DNA TGCGCCAGCAGCCTAGGAAGCGCCTACGAGCAGTACTTC. Protein sequence: CASSLGSAYEQYF.

V and J are TRBV9 and TRBJ1-1; D uncertain. The CDR3 is 15 amino acids. Germline CDR1 SGDLS, CDR2 YYNGEE. Between the trimmed V and J ends, which lost 0 bases and 0 bases, there was a span of 9 bases. CDR3 amino acids: CASSVAYDMNTEAFF. The DNA for the CDR3 is TGTGCCAGCAGCGTAGCCTACGACATGAACACTGAAGCTTTCTTT.

The J gene is TRBJ1-5, the V gene TRBV6-5, with 12 bases that match TRBD1. Germline V CDR1 and CDR2: MNHEY, SVGAGI. V was clipped by 4 bases and J by 8 bases; unmatched bases: 9. This CDR3 has 16 amino acids. The CDR3, as DNA: TGTGCCAGCAGTTCCCGGGACAGGGGGCGCTTGGAGCCCCAGCATTTT. Amino acid sequence: CASSSRDRGRLEPQHF.

Only a few counts were recorded for this clone. This CDR3 is CASSEDRGNQPQHF. The CDR3 DNA reads as TGTGCCAGCAGTGAAGACAGGGGCAATCAGCCCCAGCATTTT. The chain links TRBV2 to TRBJ1-5, with TRBD1 as a possible D gene (6 bases). The CDR3 totals 14 residues. With 1 base removed from V and 2 bases from J, the gap between germline ends came to 6 bases. Germline lookup yields CDR1 SNHLY and CDR2 FYNNEI. Full variable domain (remainder filled in from reference TRBV2 and TRBJ1-5): EPEVTQTPSHQVTQMGQEVILRCVPISNHLYFYWYRQILGQKVEFLVSFYNNEISEKSEIFDDQFSVERPDGSNFTLKIRSTKLEDSAMYFCASSEDRGNQPQHFGDGTRLSIL.

The chain recombines TRBV6-6 with TRBJ1-1; D may be TRBD1 (6 bases). Trimming shortened V by 5 bases and J by 8 bases, and 12 bases separated the two germline ends. Looked up from germline, CDR1 is MNHNY and CDR2 is SVGAGI (reference sequence). The CDR3 is 12 residues long. The CDR3 region has the DNA TGTGCCAGCAGTGGACAGTTCGGAGAAGCTTTCTTT. Residues: CASSGQFGEAFF.

This chain connects TRBV5-4 to TRBJ2-7; maybe TRBD1 (5 bases). Per germline, CDR1 SGHNT and CDR2 YYREEE (reference sequence). Trimming removed 3 bases at V and 3 bases at J, with 7 bases between. This CDR3 has 12 residues. Here the CDR3 reads CASSSDSYEQYF. The CDR3 coding sequence is TGTGCCAGCAGCTCTGACAGCTACGAGCAGTACTTC.